The 23 T cell receptor beta chains in this list originate from one sample, sequenced in a study of T cell responses to AZD1222 COVID-19 vaccine. TCRdb keeps only in-frame clones here, not all; method: immunoSEQ multiplex PCR. Here the sample spans around 110,000 clones, around nine tenths being singletons. The sequenced sample was peripheral blood, obtained 28 days after the second AZD1222 dose. The source of these receptors is an adult who received the AZD1222 COVID-19 vaccine.

The chain joins TRBV6-5 to TRBJ1-5; D may be TRBD1 (5 bases). Deletions cut 7 bases from V and 1 base from J, with 14 bases between. This CDR3 comprises 15 residues. From germline, CDR1 is MNHEY and CDR2 SVGAGI. CDR3 coding DNA: TGTGCCAGCATTTCCCCAGGGAGAAGCAATCAGCCCCAGCATTTT. Translating it yields CASISPGRSNQPQHF.

J is TRBJ2-1 and V is TRBV6-1; no reliable D call. The CDR3 sequence is 14 residues long. Germline CDR1 MNHNS, CDR2 SASEGT. Trimming removed 1 base from V and 5 bases from J, with 9 bases in between. The CDR3 DNA follows: TGTGCCAGCAGTGAAGAGTTCTATAACAATGAGCAGTTCTTC. Translation: CASSEEFYNNEQFF.

The chain employs TRBV6-6 and TRBJ2-1; the match to TRBD1 covers 10 bases. The CDR3 runs 13 residues. Trimming cost V 10 bases and J 6 bases; bases outside gene matches: 6. CDR1 and CDR2 from the germline V gene are MNHNY and SVGAGI (reference sequence). CDR3 in amino acids: CATTGQGFNEQFF. The CDR3 coding sequence is TGTGCCACCACGGGACAGGGGTTCAATGAGCAGTTCTTC.

The V gene is TRBV7-9, the J gene TRBJ2-7; the D gene is possibly TRBD1 (6 bases). The germline V and J ends were trimmed by 1 base and 6 bases, with 13 bases remaining between them. Germline lookup yields CDR1 SEHNR and CDR2 FQNEAQ (reference sequence). The CDR3 totals 14 residues. The CDR3 nucleotides are TGTGCCAGCAGCTTAGAGGGCAGGGGTGGCGAGCAGTACTTC. Translated, it gives CASSLEGRGGEQYF.

Here the CDR3 DNA reads TGTGCCAGCAGTTTATATGGCTATGGCTACACCTTC. It specifies CASSLYGYGYTF. This chain connects TRBV27 to TRBJ1-2; D not resolved. The germline CDR1 and CDR2 sequences are MNHEY and SMNVEV (reference sequence). This CDR3 has 12 amino acids. Trimming stripped 1 base from V and 4 bases from J, with 4 bases between.

The rearrangement links TRBV6-1 to TRBJ2-6; D remains ambiguous. This CDR3 region has 15 residues. Between the trimmed V and J ends, which lost 2 bases and 2 bases, there was a span of 7 bases. The germline gives CDR1 MNHNS, CDR2 SASEGT. CDR3 amino acids: CASSESGAGANVLTF. For the CDR3, the DNA is TGTGCCAGCAGTGAAAGTGGGGCTGGGGCCAACGTCCTGACTTTC.

The chain joins TRBV29-1 to TRBJ2-7; TRBD1 agrees at 8 bases. The CDR3 runs to 14 residues. Per germline, CDR1 SQVTM and CDR2 ANQGSEA. V gave up 6 bases and J gave up 6 bases; unmatched junction bases: 13. CDR3 coding DNA: TGCAGCGTCCCTGATTGGACAGGGTTTGGCGAGCAGTACTTC. Protein product: CSVPDWTGFGEQYF.

The chain combines TRBV10-3 with TRBJ2-2; D not resolved. CDR1 is ENHRY, CDR2 SYGVKD, per germline. The CDR3 sequence is 15 residues long. Deletions cut 2 bases from V and 4 bases from J, with 11 bases between. The CDR3 loop is CAISEGRERTGELFF. In DNA, the CDR3 is TGTGCCATCAGTGAGGGTAGGGAACGCACCGGGGAGCTGTTTTTT.

This chain joins TRBV7-3 and TRBJ1-1, with 9 positions matching TRBD1. Per the germline V gene, CDR1 is SGHTA and CDR2 is FQGTGA. V was clipped by 4 bases and J by 5 bases; unmatched bases: 20. This CDR3 is 19 amino acids long. The CDR3 nucleotides are TGTGCCAGCAGCTCGCAGCAGATATCGAGGGGGACAGGGAGAACTGAAGCTTTCTTT. It specifies CASSSQQISRGTGRTEAFF.

The CDR3 here is CASSSGQGTGGYTF. CDR3 DNA sequence: TGTGCCAGCAGCTCCGGACAGGGGACAGGCGGCTACACCTTC. The J gene is TRBJ1-2, the V gene TRBV9, with 9 bases that match TRBD1. CDR3 length: 14 residues. The germline CDR1 and CDR2 sequences are SGDLS and YYNGEE. With 4 bases clipped from V and 8 bases from J, the junction kept 9 bases outside the gene matches.

The chain couples TRBV20-1 to TRBJ2-1; no clear D gene. Per germline, CDR1 DFQATT and CDR2 SNEGSKA (reference sequence). This CDR3 is 12 amino acids long. The V end lost 3 bases, the J end lost 7 bases, and 10 bases lay between the germline ends. The CDR3 DNA reads TGCAGTGCTAGTCGCGGATTTAATGAGCAGTTCTTC. This encodes CSASRGFNEQFF.

This chain joins TRBV7-9 and TRBJ2-1, with TRBD2 as a possible D gene (5 bases). V shed 1 base and J shed 14 bases, with 21 bases lying between them. CDR3 length equals 15 residues. Germline-derived CDR1 and CDR2 are SEHNR and FQNEAQ (reference sequence). The CDR3, as DNA: TGTGCCAGCAGCTTAGAGTTAGGGTCCAGAACGGGGAAGTTCTTC. Translated: CASSLELGSRTGKFF. Full variable domain (remainder filled in from reference TRBV7-9 and TRBJ2-1): DTGVSQNPRHKITKRGQNVTFRCDPISEHNRLYWYRQTLGQGPEFLTYFQNEAQLEKSRLLSDRFSAERPKGSFSTLEIQRTEQGDSAMYLCASSLELGSRTGKFFGPGTRLTVL.

The count of this clone is one. The CDR3 region has the DNA TGCGCCAGCAGCTTCGCAGGGTCTGGAAACACCATATATTTT. It codes for CASSFAGSGNTIYF. The chain combines TRBV5-1 with TRBJ1-3, with D possibly matching TRBD1 (5 bases). The CDR3 length is 14 residues. The germline V gene has CDR1 SGHRS and CDR2 YFSETQ. V was cut by 2 bases and J by 1 base, with 7 bases left in between.

The chain joins TRBV6-6 to TRBJ2-4; 7 positions match TRBD2. Losses at the gene ends were 6 bases for V and 10 bases for J; bases not matched to a gene: 9. The germline V gene encodes CDR1 MNHNY and CDR2 SVGAGI (reference sequence). This CDR3 comprises 13 residues. The CDR3 region has the DNA TGTGCCAGCAGGAGGGGAGGGGAGGAGATTCAGTACTTC. Its protein product is CASRRGGEEIQYF.

The rearrangement uses TRBV4-1 and TRBJ2-3; 14 bases line up with TRBD2. The V segment lost 2 bases and the J segment 0 bases; nucleotides outside the gene matches: 7. Germline-derived CDR1 and CDR2 are MGHRA and YSYEKL. The length of the CDR3 is 19 residues. DNA of the CDR3: TGCGCCAGCAGCCAACGGGGACTAGCGGGAGAAGCGAGCACAGATACGCAGTATTTT. It encodes CASSQRGLAGEASTDTQYF.

The chain is built from TRBV7-2 and TRBJ2-2; 10 bases match TRBD2. Germline loops: CDR1 SGHTA, CDR2 FQGNSA. The CDR3 length is 18 residues. Trimming at V came to 1 base and at J to 4 bases, leaving 9 bases not matched to a gene. CDR3 region: CASSLVIPSGSLTGELFF. CDR3 DNA sequence: TGTGCCAGCAGCTTAGTAATCCCTAGCGGGAGTCTCACCGGGGAGCTGTTTTTT.

This chain links TRBV4-2 with TRBJ2-3; D is unclear. CDR1 and CDR2 (germline): LGHNA, YNFKEQ. V was pared by 3 bases and J by 7 bases, with 11 bases between. CDR3 length: 13 amino acids. CDR3 nucleotides: TGTGCCAGCAGCCAGGAACGCAAAAATACGCAGTATTTT. Translation: CASSQERKNTQYF.

This chain connects TRBV30 to TRBJ2-7, with D maybe TRBD2 (7 bases). CDR3 size: 12 residues. Per germline, CDR1 GTSNPN and CDR2 SVGIG (reference sequence). V dropped 4 bases and J dropped 7 bases, with 14 bases sitting between them. Written as DNA, the CDR3 is TGTGCCTGGACAGGACTAGGGGGGGAGCAGTACTTC. Translation gives CAWTGLGGEQYF.

The genes are TRBV4-2 and TRBJ2-7; D is possibly TRBD1 (5 bases). The CDR3 is 13 residues long. Germline V gene data show CDR1 as LGHNA and CDR2 as YNFKEQ. V lost 2 bases and J 3 bases, leaving 8 bases between the germline ends. Here the CDR3 DNA reads TGTGCCAGCAGCCAACCGACAGTCTACGAGCAGTACTTC. Its protein product is CASSQPTVYEQYF.

The chain has TRBV15 and TRBJ1-1; D perhaps matches TRBD1 (6 bases). Trimming stripped 5 bases from V and 3 bases from J, with 22 bases between. Per the germline V gene, CDR1 is LNHNV and CDR2 is YYDKDF (reference sequence). The CDR3 is 17 amino acids. The CDR3 sequence is CATSSPWGGRMDTEAFF. The CDR3 DNA sequence: TGTGCCACCAGCTCCCCCTGGGGGGGGCGAATGGACACTGAAGCTTTCTTT.

This chain uses TRBV19 with TRBJ2-3; D is uncertain. V was shortened by 1 base and J by 2 bases, with 7 bases between the two germline ends. The CDR3 consists of 14 residues. Germline V CDR1 and CDR2: LNHDA, SQIVND (reference sequence). This CDR3 reads CASSIGQYTDTQYF. The CDR3 region has the DNA TGTGCCAGTAGTATAGGGCAGTACACAGATACGCAGTATTTT.

The chain uses TRBV6-1 and TRBJ1-3, with 9 bases lining up with TRBD1. The CDR3 loop spans 17 amino acids. Per the germline V gene, CDR1 is MNHNS and CDR2 is SASEGT. The V gene end was trimmed by 1 base and the J gene end by 4 bases; junction bases not matched to a gene: 8. CDR3 nucleotide sequence: TGTGCCAGCAGTGAAGAACATTGGGGACAGGGAGGAAACACCATATATTTT. Protein product: CASSEEHWGQGGNTIYF.

The gene calls are TRBV10-1 and TRBJ2-7, with D hard to call. The germline V and J ends were trimmed by 5 bases and 0 bases, with 5 bases remaining between them. The germline V gene encodes CDR1 WNHNN and CDR2 SYGVQD (reference sequence). The length of the CDR3 is 12 residues. DNA for the CDR3: TGCGCCAGCAGTTCAGGCTCCTACGAGCAGTACTTC. Amino acid sequence: CASSSGSYEQYF.